These 23 T cell receptor beta chains were sequenced from one sample in a study of blood T cell repertoires in COVID-19. Clones were sequenced by immunoSEQ multiplex PCR, and TCRdb holds only the in-frame ones, with some missing. The table lists 68,000 or so clones, nearly 85% of them singletons. The sequencing input was peripheral blood. These receptors all stem from a human donor in a cohort sampled during active COVID-19.

This chain joins TRBV9 and TRBJ1-1; D unclear. There are 14 residues in the CDR3. Germline V gives CDR1 SGDLS, CDR2 YYNGEE. Between the trimmed V and J ends, which lost 4 bases and 0 bases, there was a span of 10 bases. CDR3: CASSPSRLNTEAFF. In nucleotides, the CDR3 is TGTGCCAGCAGCCCTTCCCGTTTGAACACTGAAGCTTTCTTT.

The rearrangement links TRBV9 to TRBJ2-3; 8 bases are a match to TRBD2. The CDR3 extends over 15 amino acids. V shed 0 bases and J 3 bases; nucleotides not matched to a gene: 3. The germline V gene encodes CDR1 SGDLS and CDR2 YYNGEE. CDR3 residues: CASSVAAGVTDTQYF. In DNA, the CDR3 is TGTGCCAGCAGCGTAGCAGCGGGGGTAACAGATACGCAGTATTTT.

The gene calls are TRBV6-1 and TRBJ2-3; maybe TRBD1 (6 bases). V was clipped by 2 bases and J by 6 bases, with 12 bases between them. Germline V gene sequence: CDR1 MNHNS, CDR2 SASEGT. The CDR3 is 14 amino acids. The CDR3 protein is CASSETGGSDTQYF. For the CDR3, the DNA is TGTGCCAGCAGTGAAACTGGGGGCTCGGATACGCAGTATTTT.

This rearrangement joins TRBV6-5 to TRBJ2-5; TRBD2 might be the D (5 bases). Germline loops: CDR1 MNHEY, CDR2 SVGAGI. This CDR3 contains 15 residues. With 6 bases removed from V and 5 bases from J, the gap between germline ends came to 19 bases. The CDR3 sequence is CASSHGGWEGETQYF. The CDR3 nucleotides are TGTGCCAGCAGCCACGGCGGGTGGGAAGGGGAGACCCAGTACTTC.

The rearrangement links TRBV6-1 to TRBJ2-3; D gene uncertain. The V gene lost 2 bases and the J gene lost 0 bases, with 21 bases spanning the gap. Looked up from germline, CDR1 is MNHNS and CDR2 is SASEGT. The CDR3 contains 19 residues. Here the CDR3 reads CASSEYVGGSRSSTDTQYF. As DNA, the CDR3 is TGTGCCAGCAGTGAATACGTCGGTGGTAGCCGGTCTAGCACAGATACGCAGTATTTT.

The genes are TRBV7-2 and TRBJ2-1; 7 nucleotides match TRBD1. Unmatched junction bases numbered 9, after V lost 6 bases and J lost 4 bases. Per the germline V gene, CDR1 is SGHTA and CDR2 is FQGNSA. The CDR3 is 15 residues long. The DNA of the CDR3 is TGTGCCAGCAGGAAGCCGGGACAGAAGTACAATGAGCAGTTCTTC. Its translation: CASRKPGQKYNEQFF.

This chain connects TRBV6-5 to TRBJ2-3, with TRBD1 matching 7 bases. The CDR3 length is 14 residues. CDR1 and CDR2 (germline): MNHEY, SVGAGI. The ends lost 0 bases at V and 5 bases at J; junction bases unmatched: 2. CDR3 nucleotides: TGTGCCAGCAGTTACTCGAGGGGGCAAGATACGCAGTATTTT. This gives the protein CASSYSRGQDTQYF.

The chain carries TRBV11-3 and TRBJ2-5; 9 bases map to TRBD2. V lost 4 bases to trimming and J lost 5 bases; unmatched junction nucleotides: 5. Germline CDR1 reads SGHNT; CDR2 reads YENEEA. This CDR3 comprises 14 residues. The CDR3 spells CASSSAGGLETQYF. The CDR3 DNA follows: TGTGCCAGCAGCTCGGCGGGGGGGCTTGAGACCCAGTACTTC.

This clone was seen more than once but under ten times. The chain employs TRBV5-1 and TRBJ1-3, with 8 bases identical to TRBD1. CDR3 length: 17 amino acids. Germline loops: CDR1 SGHRS, CDR2 YFSETQ. Losses at the gene ends were 4 bases for V and 4 bases for J; bases not matched to a gene: 13. The CDR3 spells CASSPGGQGAQGNTIYF. The CDR3 bases are TGCGCCAGCAGCCCGGGTGGTCAGGGGGCTCAAGGAAACACCATATATTTT.

The chain combines TRBV20-1 with TRBJ2-1, with D tentatively TRBD1 (5 bases). This CDR3 has 12 amino acids. Looked up from germline, CDR1 is DFQATT and CDR2 is SNEGSKA (reference sequence). Trimming cost V 3 bases and J 7 bases, with 10 bases left between them. The CDR3 coding sequence is TGCAGTGCTAGTGGCAGGGCGAATGAGCAGTTCTTC. It specifies CSASGRANEQFF.

This clone was detected a few times. CDR3 amino acids: CASSTRGGAYTGELFF. The CDR3, as DNA: TGTGCCAGTAGTACCCGAGGGGGGGCGTACACCGGGGAGCTGTTTTTT. The chain combines TRBV19 with TRBJ2-2, with D maybe TRBD2 (7 bases). The germline V gene has CDR1 LNHDA and CDR2 SQIVND (reference sequence). The length of the CDR3 is 16 residues. The V gene lost 4 bases and the J gene lost 3 bases, with 15 bases spanning the gap.

This rearrangement joins TRBV7-9 to TRBJ1-1; 7 bases align to TRBD1. The CDR3 totals 13 residues. CDR1 and CDR2 from the germline V gene are SEHNR and FQNEAQ (reference sequence). With V trimmed by 1 base and J by 9 bases, 5 bases remained unmatched. CDR3 DNA: TGTGCCAGCAGCTTAGGCGGGGACAGAAAAGCTTTCTTT. This gives the protein CASSLGGDRKAFF.

V gene TRBV28 combines with J gene TRBJ2-1; D possibly corresponds to TRBD1 (5 bases). The ends were cut back, 2 bases at V and 7 bases at J, with 18 bases in the middle. The germline V gene has CDR1 MDHEN and CDR2 SYDVKM. This CDR3 is 16 amino acids long. The CDR3 DNA sequence: TGTGCCAGCAGTTTAAGGGGATTTGGCGGTCGTAATGAGCAGTTCTTC. Its protein is CASSLRGFGGRNEQFF.

This rearrangement joins TRBV30 to TRBJ1-2; 7 bases line up with TRBD1. Germline CDR1 reads GTSNPN; CDR2 reads SVGIG (reference sequence). J lost 2 bases, V lost 0 bases, and 12 bases had no gene match. This CDR3 is built from 17 residues. CDR3 bases: TGTGCCTGGAGTGTACCGGGAAGGGGGCTAGGCAACTATGGCTACACCTTC. Residues: CAWSVPGRGLGNYGYTF.

In nucleotides, the CDR3 is TGTGCCAGCTCACCACCGGGGAGGTGGGGCAATGAGCAGTTCTTC. This translates into CASSPPGRWGNEQFF. The chain recombines TRBV18 with TRBJ2-1; maybe TRBD2 (6 bases). The CDR3 covers 15 residues. Between the trimmed V and J ends, which lost 0 bases and 6 bases, there was a span of 12 bases. Germline V CDR1 and CDR2: KGHSH, LQKENI.

This chain uses TRBV11-3 with TRBJ2-7; D possibly corresponds to TRBD1 (6 bases). The CDR3 runs to 14 residues. Trimming removed 0 bases from V and 5 bases from J, with 11 bases in between. Germline-derived CDR1 and CDR2 are SGHNT and YENEEA. As DNA, the CDR3 is TGTGCCAGCAGCTTAGATGAACCAGGGGACGAGCAGTACTTC. It is translated as CASSLDEPGDEQYF.

The chain joins TRBV2 to TRBJ1-6; possible D gene TRBD1, 6 bases. Trimming took off 7 bases at V and 4 bases at J, with 14 bases between the two ends. Germline values: CDR1 SNHLY, CDR2 FYNNEI. This CDR3 is 15 amino acids long. The CDR3 nucleotides read TGTGCCAGCAACAGTCAGGGGCTTTATAATTCACCCCTCCACTTT. It encodes CASNSQGLYNSPLHF.

This chain links TRBV10-3 with TRBJ1-2, with 8 bases matching TRBD1. Germline loops: CDR1 ENHRY, CDR2 SYGVKD. The CDR3 totals 14 residues. V lost 6 bases, J lost 7 bases, and 10 bases stayed unmatched. CDR3 amino acids: CAIRPRQGASGYTF. The CDR3 DNA follows: TGTGCCATCAGGCCGAGGCAGGGGGCGTCTGGCTACACCTTC.

The V and J genes are TRBV27 and TRBJ2-7, with unresolved D. The CDR3 is 13 amino acids. The germline V gene has CDR1 MNHEY and CDR2 SMNVEV (reference sequence). Trimming took off 5 bases at V and 5 bases at J, with 13 bases between the two ends. CDR3 DNA: TGTGCCAGCAGTGCCCCCCCACAGCACGAGCAGTACTTC. Its protein is CASSAPPQHEQYF.

The J gene is TRBJ2-1, the V gene TRBV11-2; TRBD2 agrees at 7 bases. J lost 9 bases, V lost 2 bases, and 13 bases had no gene match. CDR1 and CDR2 (germline): SGHAT, FQNNGV. The CDR3 has 16 amino acids. The CDR3 sequence: CASSLFRTRVDCEQFF. For the CDR3, the DNA is TGTGCCAGCAGCTTATTCCGGACTAGGGTCGATTGTGAGCAGTTCTTC.

This sequence joins TRBV13 and TRBJ1-5, with D hard to call. The germline CDR1 and CDR2 sequences are PRHDT and FYEKMQ (reference sequence). Trimming stripped 0 bases from V and 4 bases from J, with 4 bases between. This CDR3 contains 13 residues. The CDR3 region is CASSLGINQPQHF. The CDR3 nucleotides read TGTGCCAGCAGCTTAGGTATTAATCAGCCCCAGCATTTT.

This clone was detected a few times. The rearrangement uses TRBV7-9 and TRBJ1-2; possible D gene TRBD1, 5 bases. V was shortened by 5 bases and J by 4 bases, with 26 bases between the two germline ends. This CDR3 comprises 18 residues. The germline V gene has CDR1 SEHNR and CDR2 FQNEAQ (reference sequence). Here the CDR3 reads CASSPSPIYKTDLYGYTF. The CDR3 bases are TGTGCCAGCAGCCCAAGCCCTATTTATAAGACAGACCTCTATGGCTACACCTTC.

This clone was counted only a few times. The chain links TRBV11-1 to TRBJ2-1, with TRBD2 matching 7 bases. J gave up 1 base and V 1 base, and 4 bases lay outside the gene matches. Germline assignment: CDR1 SGHAT and CDR2 FQDESV (reference sequence). The CDR3 length is 16 residues. CDR3 in DNA: TGTGCCAGCAGCTTAGGGGGGGAGGGATCCTACAATGAGCAGTTCTTC. Translated, it gives CASSLGGEGSYNEQFF.